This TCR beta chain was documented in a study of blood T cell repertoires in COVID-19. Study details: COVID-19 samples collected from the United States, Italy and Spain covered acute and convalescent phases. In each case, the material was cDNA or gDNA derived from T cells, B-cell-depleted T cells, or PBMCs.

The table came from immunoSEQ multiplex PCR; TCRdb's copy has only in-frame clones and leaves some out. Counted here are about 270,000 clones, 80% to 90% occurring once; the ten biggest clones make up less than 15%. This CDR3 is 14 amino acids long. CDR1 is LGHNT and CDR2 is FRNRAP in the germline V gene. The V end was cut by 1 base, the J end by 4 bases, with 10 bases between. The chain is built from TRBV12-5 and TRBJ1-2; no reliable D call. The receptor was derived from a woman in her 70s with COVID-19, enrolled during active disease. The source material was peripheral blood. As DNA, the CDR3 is TGTGCTAGTGGTTTGGGCGGGAGTGTCTATGGCTACACCTTC. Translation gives CASGLGGSVYGYTF.